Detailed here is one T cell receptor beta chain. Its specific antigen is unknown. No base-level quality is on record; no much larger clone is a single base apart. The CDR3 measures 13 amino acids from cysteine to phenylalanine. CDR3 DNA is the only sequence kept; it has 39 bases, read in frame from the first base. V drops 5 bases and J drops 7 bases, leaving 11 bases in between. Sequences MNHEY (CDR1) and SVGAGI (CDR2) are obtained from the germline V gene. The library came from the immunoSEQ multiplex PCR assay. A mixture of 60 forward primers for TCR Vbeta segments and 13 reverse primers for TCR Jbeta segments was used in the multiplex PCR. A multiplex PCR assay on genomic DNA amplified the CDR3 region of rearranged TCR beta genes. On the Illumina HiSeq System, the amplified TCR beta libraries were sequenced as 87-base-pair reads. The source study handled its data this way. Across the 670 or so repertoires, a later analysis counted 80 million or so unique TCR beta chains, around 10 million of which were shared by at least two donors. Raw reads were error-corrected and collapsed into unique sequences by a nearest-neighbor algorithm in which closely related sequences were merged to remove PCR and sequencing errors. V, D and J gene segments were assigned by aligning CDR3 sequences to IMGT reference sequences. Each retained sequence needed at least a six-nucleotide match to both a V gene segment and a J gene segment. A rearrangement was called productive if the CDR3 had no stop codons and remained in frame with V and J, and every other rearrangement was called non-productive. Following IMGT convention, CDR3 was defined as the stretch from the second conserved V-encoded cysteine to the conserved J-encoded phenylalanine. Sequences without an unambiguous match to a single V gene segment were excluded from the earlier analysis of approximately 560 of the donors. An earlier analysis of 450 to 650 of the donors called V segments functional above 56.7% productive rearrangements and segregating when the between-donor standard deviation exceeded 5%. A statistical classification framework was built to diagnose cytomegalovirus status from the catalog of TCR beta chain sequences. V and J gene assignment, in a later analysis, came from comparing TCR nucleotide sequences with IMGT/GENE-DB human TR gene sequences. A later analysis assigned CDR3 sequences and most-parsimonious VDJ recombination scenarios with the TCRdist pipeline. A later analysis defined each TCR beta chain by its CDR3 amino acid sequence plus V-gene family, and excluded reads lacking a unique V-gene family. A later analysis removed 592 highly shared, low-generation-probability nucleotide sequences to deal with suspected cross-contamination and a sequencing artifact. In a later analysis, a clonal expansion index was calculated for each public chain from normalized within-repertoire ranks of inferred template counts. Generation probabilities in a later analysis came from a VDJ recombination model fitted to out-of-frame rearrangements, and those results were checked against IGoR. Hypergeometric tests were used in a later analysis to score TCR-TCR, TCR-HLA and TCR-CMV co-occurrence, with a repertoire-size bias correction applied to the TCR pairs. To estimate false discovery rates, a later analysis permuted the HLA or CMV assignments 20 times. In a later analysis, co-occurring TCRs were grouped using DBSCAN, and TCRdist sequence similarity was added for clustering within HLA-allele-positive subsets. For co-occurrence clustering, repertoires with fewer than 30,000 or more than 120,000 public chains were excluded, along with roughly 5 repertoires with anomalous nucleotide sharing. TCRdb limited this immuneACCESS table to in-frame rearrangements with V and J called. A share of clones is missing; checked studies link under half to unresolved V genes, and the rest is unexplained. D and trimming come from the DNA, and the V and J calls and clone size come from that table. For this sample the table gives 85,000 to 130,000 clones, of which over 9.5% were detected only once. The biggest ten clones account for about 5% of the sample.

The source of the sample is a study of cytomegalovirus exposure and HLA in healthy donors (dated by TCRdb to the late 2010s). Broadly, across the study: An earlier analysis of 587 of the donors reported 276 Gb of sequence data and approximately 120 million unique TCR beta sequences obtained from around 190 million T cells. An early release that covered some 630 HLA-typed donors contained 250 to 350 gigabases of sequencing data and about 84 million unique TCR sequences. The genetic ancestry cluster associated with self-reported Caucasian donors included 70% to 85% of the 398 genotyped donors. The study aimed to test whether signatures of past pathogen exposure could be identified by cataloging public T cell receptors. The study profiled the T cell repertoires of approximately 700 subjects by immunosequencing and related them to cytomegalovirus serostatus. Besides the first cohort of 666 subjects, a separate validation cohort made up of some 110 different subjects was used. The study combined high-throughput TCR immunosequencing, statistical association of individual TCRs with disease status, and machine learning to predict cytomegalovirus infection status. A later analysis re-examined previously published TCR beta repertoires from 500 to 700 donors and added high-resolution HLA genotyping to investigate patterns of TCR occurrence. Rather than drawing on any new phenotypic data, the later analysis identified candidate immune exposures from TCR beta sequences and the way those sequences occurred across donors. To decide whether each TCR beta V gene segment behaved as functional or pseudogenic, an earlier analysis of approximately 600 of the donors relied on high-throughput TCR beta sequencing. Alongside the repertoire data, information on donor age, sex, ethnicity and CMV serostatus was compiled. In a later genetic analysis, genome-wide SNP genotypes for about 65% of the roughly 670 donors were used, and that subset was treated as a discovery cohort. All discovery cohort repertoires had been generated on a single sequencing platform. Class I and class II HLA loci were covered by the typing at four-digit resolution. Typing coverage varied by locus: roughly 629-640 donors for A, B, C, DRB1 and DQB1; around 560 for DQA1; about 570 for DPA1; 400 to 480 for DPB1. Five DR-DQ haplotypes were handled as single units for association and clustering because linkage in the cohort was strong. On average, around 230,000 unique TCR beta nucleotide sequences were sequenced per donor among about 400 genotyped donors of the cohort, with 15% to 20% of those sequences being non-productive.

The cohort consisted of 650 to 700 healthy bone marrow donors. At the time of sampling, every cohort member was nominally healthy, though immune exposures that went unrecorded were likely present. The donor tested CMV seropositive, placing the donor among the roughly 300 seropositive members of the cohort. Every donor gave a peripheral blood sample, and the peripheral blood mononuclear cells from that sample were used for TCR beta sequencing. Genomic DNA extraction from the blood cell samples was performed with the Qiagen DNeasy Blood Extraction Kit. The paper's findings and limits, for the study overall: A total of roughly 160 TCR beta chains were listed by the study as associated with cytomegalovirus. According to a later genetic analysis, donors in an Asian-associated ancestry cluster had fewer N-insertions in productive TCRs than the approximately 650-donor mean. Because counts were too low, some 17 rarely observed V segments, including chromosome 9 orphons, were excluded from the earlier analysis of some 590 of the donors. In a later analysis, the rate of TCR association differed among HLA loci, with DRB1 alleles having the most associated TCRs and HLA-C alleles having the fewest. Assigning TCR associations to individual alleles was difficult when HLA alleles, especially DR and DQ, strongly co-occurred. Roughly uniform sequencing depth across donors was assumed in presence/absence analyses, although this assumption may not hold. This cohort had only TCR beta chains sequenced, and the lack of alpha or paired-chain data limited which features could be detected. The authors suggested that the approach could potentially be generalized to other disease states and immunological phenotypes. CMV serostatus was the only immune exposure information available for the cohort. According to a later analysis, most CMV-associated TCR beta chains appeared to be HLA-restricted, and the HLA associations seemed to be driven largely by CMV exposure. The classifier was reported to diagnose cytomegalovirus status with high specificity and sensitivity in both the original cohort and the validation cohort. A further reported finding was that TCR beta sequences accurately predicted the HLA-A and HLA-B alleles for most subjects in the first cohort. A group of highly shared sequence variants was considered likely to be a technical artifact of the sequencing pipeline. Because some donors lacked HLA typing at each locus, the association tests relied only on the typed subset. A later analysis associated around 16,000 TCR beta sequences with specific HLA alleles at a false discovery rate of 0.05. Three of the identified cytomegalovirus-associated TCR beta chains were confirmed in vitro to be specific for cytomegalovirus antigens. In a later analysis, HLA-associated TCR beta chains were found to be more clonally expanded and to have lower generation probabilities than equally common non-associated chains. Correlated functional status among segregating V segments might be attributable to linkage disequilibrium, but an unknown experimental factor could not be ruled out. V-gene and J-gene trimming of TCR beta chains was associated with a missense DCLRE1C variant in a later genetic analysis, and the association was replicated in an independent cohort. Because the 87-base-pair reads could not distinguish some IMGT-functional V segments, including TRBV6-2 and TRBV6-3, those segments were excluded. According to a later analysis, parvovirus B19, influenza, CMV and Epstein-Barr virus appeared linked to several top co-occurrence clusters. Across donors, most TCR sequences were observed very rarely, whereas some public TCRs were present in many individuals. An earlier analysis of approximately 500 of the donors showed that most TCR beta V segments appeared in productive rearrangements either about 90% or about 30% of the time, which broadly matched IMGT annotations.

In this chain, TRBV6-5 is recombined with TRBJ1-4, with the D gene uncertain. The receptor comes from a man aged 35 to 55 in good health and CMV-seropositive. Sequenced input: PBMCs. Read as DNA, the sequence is TGTGCCAGCAGTACCCCCGGGAGTGAAAAACTGTTTTTT. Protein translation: CASSTPGSEKLFF.